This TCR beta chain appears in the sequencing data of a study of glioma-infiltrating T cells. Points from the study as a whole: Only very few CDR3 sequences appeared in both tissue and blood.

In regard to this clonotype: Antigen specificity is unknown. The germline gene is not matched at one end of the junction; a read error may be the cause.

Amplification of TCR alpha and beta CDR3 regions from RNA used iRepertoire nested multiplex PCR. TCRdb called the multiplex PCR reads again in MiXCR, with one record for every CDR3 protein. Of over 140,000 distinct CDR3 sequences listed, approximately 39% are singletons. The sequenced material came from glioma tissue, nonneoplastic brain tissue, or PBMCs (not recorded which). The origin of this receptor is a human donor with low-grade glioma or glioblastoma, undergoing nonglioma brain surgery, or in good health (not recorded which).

CDR3 coding DNA: TGTGCCAGCAGTCCCTATAGGGACACTGAAACTTTCTTT. Its protein is CASSPYRDTETFF. The chain is built from TRBV6-2 or TRBV6-3 and TRBJ1-1, with D tentatively TRBD1 (6 bases). Germline CDR1 MNHEY, CDR2 SVGEGT. The CDR3 has 13 residues.